The 26 T cell receptor beta chains reported below all come from one sample, sequenced in a study of cytomegalovirus exposure and HLA in healthy donors. In the PCR, 60 Vbeta and 13 Jbeta primers were used. Method: immunoSEQ multiplex PCR; TCRdb's copy keeps in-frame clones and lacks some. Of some 97,000 clones in the sample, approximately 70% are singletons; the top ten hold 4.8%. Sequenced sample: PBMCs. The receptors stem from a woman aged 18-29 years in good health and CMV-seropositive.

The J gene is TRBJ2-1, the V gene TRBV29-1; TRBD2 matches at 12 bases. The germline CDR1 and CDR2 sequences are SQVTM and ANQGSEA. Trimming took 4 bases from V and 12 from J; bases not matched to a gene: 10. CDR3 length equals 14 residues. The CDR3 DNA sequence: TGCAGCGTTGCCGGGACTAGCGGGCCCATCGGGCAGTTCTTC. This translates into CSVAGTSGPIGQFF.

This sequence joins TRBV28 and TRBJ1-2; no clear D gene. V lost 5 bases and J 2 bases, leaving 12 bases between the germline ends. This CDR3 is built from 14 residues. Germline CDR1 MDHEN, CDR2 SYDVKM. As DNA, the CDR3 is TGTGCCAGCAGTCCGCCAGTTTTAAACTATGGCTACACCTTC. Translating gives CASSPPVLNYGYTF.

The chain employs TRBV29-1 and TRBJ2-7; 9 bases line up with TRBD1. Unmatched junction bases numbered 16, after V lost 7 bases and J lost 3 bases. The CDR3 runs to 16 residues. From germline, CDR1 is SQVTM and CDR2 ANQGSEA. CDR3 DNA: TGCAGCGCAGTTGTGGGAGACAGGGGGGTACACTACGAGCAGTACTTC. This gives the protein CSAVVGDRGVHYEQYF.

The chain is built from TRBV19 and TRBJ2-2; a weak D match, TRBD2 (6 bases). V shed 4 bases and J shed 6 bases, with 9 bases lying between them. The germline gives CDR1 LNHDA, CDR2 SQIVND (reference sequence). The CDR3 sequence is 13 residues long. The CDR3 spells CASSNGGPGELFF. The CDR3, as DNA: TGTGCCAGTAGTAACGGGGGACCCGGGGAGCTGTTTTTT.

Turning to this clone: The same CDR3 arises from other DNA sequences in this sample as well. The V gene is TRBV6-5, the J gene TRBJ2-7, with 12 bases fitting TRBD1. Trimming removed 6 bases from V and 5 bases from J; junction bases left unmatched: 2. This CDR3 region has 13 residues. From germline, CDR1 is MNHEY and CDR2 SVGAGI. CDR3 sequence (DNA): TGTGCCAGCAGCCGGGACAGGGGGCACGAGCAGTACTTC. Its translation is CASSRDRGHEQYF.

J is TRBJ1-3 and V is TRBV11-3; D gene ambiguous. CDR3 size: 13 residues. V lost 5 bases to trimming and J lost 1 base, with 6 bases between them. Germline V gene sequence: CDR1 SGHNT, CDR2 YENEEA. CDR3 DNA sequence: TGTGCCAGCAGCCCCCTTTCTGGAAACACCATATATTTT. This gives the protein CASSPLSGNTIYF.

V is TRBV4-1 and J is TRBJ1-4; a possible D gene is TRBD1 (5 bases). There are 15 residues in the CDR3. Germline V CDR1 and CDR2: MGHRA, YSYEKL. V was cut by 1 base and J by 5 bases, with 11 bases left in between. The CDR3 reads CASSQGGGANEKLFF. In DNA form, the CDR3 reads TGCGCCAGCAGCCAAGGGGGAGGGGCAAATGAAAAACTGTTTTTT.

The chain couples TRBV7-3 to TRBJ2-3; 7 bases map to TRBD2. After removal of 6 bases from V and 5 bases from J, the junction contained 5 bases not matched to a gene. The V gene's germline CDR1 is SGHTA and CDR2 FQGTGA. CDR3 length: 13 residues. CDR3 sequence: CASSFAGEDTQYF. CDR3 coding DNA: TGTGCCAGCAGTTTTGCGGGAGAAGATACGCAGTATTTT.

V is TRBV7-2 and J is TRBJ1-1, with TRBD1 as a possible D gene (5 bases). V was cut by 1 base and J by 2 bases, with 17 bases left in between. Germline V gene data show CDR1 as SGHTA and CDR2 as FQGNSA. The CDR3 covers 17 residues. CDR3: CASSLDNPLRGNTEAFF. CDR3 nucleotide sequence: TGTGCCAGCAGCTTAGACAACCCCCTTAGGGGTAACACTGAAGCTTTCTTT.

The chain employs TRBV6-4 and TRBJ2-1, with 10 bases lining up with TRBD2. This CDR3 has 15 amino acids. CDR1 MRHNA and CDR2 SNTAGT come from the germline V gene. J was trimmed by 9 bases and V by 5 bases; bases with no gene match: 10. Here the CDR3 reads CASSQLAGERGEQFF. The CDR3 DNA reads as TGTGCCAGCAGTCAGCTAGCGGGAGAGAGGGGTGAGCAGTTCTTC.

The count of this clone is one. The gene calls are TRBV5-1 and TRBJ2-7; no clear D gene. The ends were cut back, 4 bases at V and 1 base at J, with 15 bases in the middle. The CDR3 length is 15 residues. Germline-derived CDR1 and CDR2 are SGHRS and YFSETQ. The CDR3 protein is CASSRLDFLSYEQYF. CDR3 nucleotides: TGCGCCAGCAGCCGCCTCGACTTTCTTTCCTACGAGCAGTACTTC.

The genes are TRBV9 and TRBJ2-1; D perhaps matches TRBD2 (5 bases). Per germline, CDR1 SGDLS and CDR2 YYNGEE. The CDR3 has 15 amino acids. Trimming pared 0 bases from V and 4 bases from J, leaving 11 bases between. The CDR3 region is CASSVVVSEYNEQFF. In DNA form, the CDR3 reads TGTGCCAGCAGCGTAGTGGTTAGCGAGTACAATGAGCAGTTCTTC.

The chain is built from TRBV9 and TRBJ2-1; perhaps TRBD1 as D (6 bases). Trimming removed 4 bases at V and 4 bases at J, with 15 bases between. Germline assignment: CDR1 SGDLS and CDR2 YYNGEE. The CDR3 spans 15 residues. The CDR3 sequence is CASSLTQGPYNEQFF. The CDR3 region has the DNA TGTGCCAGCAGCTTAACACAGGGTCCTTACAATGAGCAGTTCTTC.

This clone has more than one count but fewer than ten. The gene calls are TRBV19 and TRBJ1-5; D is undetermined. Germline V lookup: CDR1 LNHDA, CDR2 SQIVND (reference sequence). The CDR3 sequence is 15 residues long. V was trimmed by 5 bases and J by 0 bases, leaving 11 bases between them. This chain's CDR3 is CASSLTGNSNQPQHF. The CDR3 DNA sequence: TGTGCCAGTAGTCTAACGGGGAATAGCAATCAGCCCCAGCATTTT.

This clone has more than one count but fewer than ten. The V gene is TRBV7-2, the J gene TRBJ2-5; no firm D call. The CDR3 is made up of 13 amino acids. From germline, CDR1 is SGHTA and CDR2 FQGNSA. Trimming cost V 5 bases and J 1 base, with 8 bases left between them. The CDR3 reads CASSLGLQETQYF. CDR3 bases: TGTGCCAGCAGCCTAGGGCTCCAAGAGACCCAGTACTTC. Drawing the rest from reference TRBV7-2 and TRBJ2-5, the complete variable domain is GAGVSQSPSNKVTEKGKDVELRCDPISGHTALYWYRQSLGQGLEFLIYFQGNSAPDKSGLPSDRFSAERTGGSVSTLTIQRTQQEDSAVYLCASSLGLQETQYFGPGTRLLVL.

This clone was detected only once. The chain links TRBV19 to TRBJ1-1; 8 bases map to TRBD1. Germline V CDR1 and CDR2: LNHDA, SQIVND (reference sequence). The CDR3 is 13 residues long. The ends lost 6 bases at V and 3 bases at J; junction bases unmatched: 3. CDR3 DNA sequence: TGTGCCAGTAGACAGGGGGGAGACACTGAAGCTTTCTTT. This encodes CASRQGGDTEAFF.

This clone was seen once. The chain employs TRBV25-1 and TRBJ2-7; D unclear. Germline V lookup: CDR1 MGHDK, CDR2 SYGVNS. The CDR3 extends over 14 amino acids. V dropped 1 base and J dropped 2 bases, with 9 bases sitting between them. The CDR3, as DNA: TGTGCCAGCAGTGAATGGGCAGCCACCTACGAGCAGTACTTC. It translates to CASSEWAATYEQYF.

This clone has just a few counts. This chain joins TRBV7-9 and TRBJ2-7; TRBD2 might be the D (5 bases). The CDR3 totals 13 residues. Germline V gene data show CDR1 as SEHNR and CDR2 as FQNEAQ (reference sequence). Trimming cost V 0 bases and J 4 bases, with 7 bases left between them. The chain's CDR3 is CASSLAAEYEQYF. DNA of the CDR3: TGTGCCAGCAGCTTAGCAGCGGAGTACGAGCAGTACTTC.

This clone was seen only once. The chain recombines TRBV27 with TRBJ1-2, with D perhaps matching TRBD1 (6 bases). The CDR3 extends over 16 amino acids. With 3 bases removed from V and 0 bases from J, the gap between germline ends came to 14 bases. Germline assignment: CDR1 MNHEY and CDR2 SMNVEV (reference sequence). The CDR3 is CASSFGRGQANYGYTF. The CDR3, as DNA: TGTGCCAGCAGTTTTGGCAGGGGCCAAGCTAACTATGGCTACACCTTC.

The rearrangement joins TRBV28 to TRBJ2-1; TRBD2 agrees at 7 bases. The CDR3 is made up of 14 amino acids. Germline V lookup: CDR1 MDHEN, CDR2 SYDVKM. The J segment lost 7 bases and the V segment lost 10 bases, leaving 13 bases of the junction unmatched. CDR3 amino acids: CATSRGRDRNEQFF. The CDR3 DNA is TGTGCCACATCCCGCGGGAGAGACCGAAATGAGCAGTTCTTC.

The chain links TRBV25-1 to TRBJ2-7, with D perhaps matching TRBD2 (6 bases). The CDR3 length is 15 residues. Germline-derived CDR1 and CDR2 are MGHDK and SYGVNS. V was cut by 4 bases and J by 2 bases, with 15 bases left in between. The chain's CDR3 is CASSAPGLLAYEQYF. The CDR3 coding sequence is TGTGCCAGCAGTGCCCCGGGACTGCTCGCCTACGAGCAGTACTTC.

The genes are TRBV28 and TRBJ1-5, with 7 bases fitting TRBD1. Germline lookup yields CDR1 MDHEN and CDR2 SYDVKM. With V trimmed by 6 bases and J by 5 bases, 10 bases remained unmatched. The CDR3 is 15 amino acids. CDR3 protein: CASSSRQGTDQPQHF. The CDR3 nucleotides are TGTGCCAGCAGCTCGAGACAGGGAACGGATCAGCCCCAGCATTTT.

In this sample, this clone turned up a few times. The CDR3: CASSIRKDPGGYNEQFF. The CDR3 nucleotides read TGTGCCAGCAGCATCCGAAAGGACCCCGGGGGATACAATGAGCAGTTCTTC. This sequence joins TRBV9 and TRBJ2-1; tentatively, D is TRBD2 (6 bases). This CDR3 has 17 amino acids. CDR1 and CDR2 (germline): SGDLS, YYNGEE. Trimming stripped 4 bases from V and 4 bases from J, with 21 bases between.

This chain links TRBV10-1 with TRBJ1-2; D is perhaps TRBD1 (5 bases). Germline V gene sequence: CDR1 WNHNN, CDR2 SYGVQD (reference sequence). The CDR3 consists of 15 residues. The ends were cut back, 6 bases at V and 5 bases at J, with 19 bases in the middle. The CDR3 protein is CASRQGLGGQYGYTF. For the CDR3, the DNA is TGCGCCAGCAGGCAGGGACTCGGAGGCCAATATGGCTACACCTTC.

The chain is built from TRBV5-1 and TRBJ2-7; 12 nucleotides line up with TRBD2. Trimming removed 0 bases from V and 3 bases from J; junction bases left unmatched: 16. Germline values: CDR1 SGHRS, CDR2 YFSETQ. CDR3 length: 20 amino acids. The CDR3 sequence is CASSLALLAGGTDRSYEQYF. The DNA for the CDR3 is TGCGCCAGCAGCTTGGCACTGCTAGCGGGAGGGACGGACCGGAGCTACGAGCAGTACTTC.

V and J are TRBV6-1 and TRBJ1-3, with D hard to call. V shed 4 bases and J shed 0 bases, with 13 bases lying between them. CDR1 MNHNS and CDR2 SASEGT come from the germline V gene. The length of the CDR3 is 16 residues. The DNA of the CDR3 is TGTGCCAGCAGTGCTAGTTTGGTACTCTCTGGAAACACCATATATTTT. Protein sequence: CASSASLVLSGNTIYF.